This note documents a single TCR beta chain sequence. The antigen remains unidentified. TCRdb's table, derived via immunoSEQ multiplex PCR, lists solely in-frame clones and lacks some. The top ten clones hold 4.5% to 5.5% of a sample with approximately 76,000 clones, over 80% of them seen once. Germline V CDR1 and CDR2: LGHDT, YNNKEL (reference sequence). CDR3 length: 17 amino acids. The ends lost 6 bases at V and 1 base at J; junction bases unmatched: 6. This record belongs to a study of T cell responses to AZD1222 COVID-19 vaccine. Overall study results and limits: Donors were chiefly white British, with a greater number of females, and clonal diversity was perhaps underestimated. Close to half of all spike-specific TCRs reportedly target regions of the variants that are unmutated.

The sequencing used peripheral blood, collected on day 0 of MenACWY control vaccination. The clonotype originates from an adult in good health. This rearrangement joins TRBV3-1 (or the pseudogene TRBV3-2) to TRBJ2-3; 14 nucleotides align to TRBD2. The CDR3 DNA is TGTGCCAGCAGTCGGACTAGCGGGAGGCGGGGCACAGATACGCAGTATTTT. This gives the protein CASSRTSGRRGTDTQYF.